A selection of T cell receptor beta chains follows, all from one sample in a study of CD8 T cells in Susac syndrome. TCRdb called the immunoSEQ multiplex PCR reads again in MiXCR, with one record for every CDR3 protein. Among 150,000 or so distinct CDR3 sequences listed, 85% to 95% were seen once. Sequences were obtained from CD4+ T cells from PBMCs. Receptor source: a human donor with Susac syndrome. The CDR3 runs from the conserved cysteine through the conserved F or W. The D gene is left open where the match is weak. Some rows have no size entry. The others give once, few or many, or a class for an expanded clone.

clone_size,d_call,j_call,v_call,cdr3_aa,cdr3_nt
NA,NA,TRBJ2-4,TRBV20-1,CSANRDVVDIQYF,TGCAGTGCTAATAGGGACGTAGTTGACATTCAGTACTTC
NA,NA,TRBJ1-6,TRBV9,CASSVQGNSPLHF,TGTGCCAGCAGCGTACAAGGGAATTCACCCCTCCACTTT
NA,NA,TRBJ1-5,TRBV7-9,CASSFGYQPQHF,TGTGCCAGCAGCTTCGGATACCAGCCCCAGCATTTT
NA,NA,TRBJ2-3,TRBV3-1,CASSQEILPTDTQYF,TGTGCCAGCAGCCAAGAGATATTACCGACAGATACGCAGTATTTT
few,TRBD1,TRBJ1-1,TRBV6-5,CASRPDRGSTEAFF,TGTGCCAGCAGACCGGACAGGGGAAGCACTGAAGCTTTCTTT
NA,TRBD1,TRBJ2-2,TRBV2,CASKDRNANTGELFF,TGTGCCAGCAAGGACAGGAACGCGAACACCGGGGAGCTGTTTTTT
NA,NA,TRBJ1-6,TRBV20-1,CSAPLGVGSPLHF,TGCAGTGCTCCTCTAGGGGTGGGTTCACCCCTCCACTTT
NA,TRBD1,TRBJ1-2,TRBV4-1,CASSLATGSSPNYGYTF,TGCGCCAGCAGCCTAGCGACAGGGTCCTCTCCTAACTATGGCTACACCTTC
NA,NA,TRBJ2-7,TRBV12-3/TRBV12-4,CASSLLEGYEQYF,TGTGCCAGCAGTTTGCTGGAGGGATACGAGCAGTACTTC
NA,TRBD2,TRBJ2-1,TRBV29-1,CSVEDRLAGAHNEQFF,TGCAGCGTTGAAGATCGGCTAGCGGGGGCTCACAATGAGCAGTTCTTC
NA,NA,TRBJ2-1,TRBV12-3/TRBV12-4,CASSLGGVRTVF,TGTGCCAGCAGTTTAGGCGGGGTACGTACGGTCTTC
once,TRBD1,TRBJ2-7,TRBV20-1,CSATRQGKSYEQYF,TGCAGTGCTACCAGACAGGGAAAATCCTACGAGCAGTACTTC
NA,NA,TRBJ1-1,TRBV12-3/TRBV12-4,CASSGYGATEAFF,TGTGCCAGCAGTGGCTATGGGGCCACTGAAGCTTTCTTT
NA,NA,TRBJ1-5,TRBV30,CAWRRGESEPQHF,TGTGCCTGGAGGAGGGGAGAATCGGAGCCCCAGCATTTT
NA,NA,TRBJ2-5,TRBV3-1,CASSQGPKKETQYF,TGTGCCAGCAGCCAAGGGCCGAAGAAAGAGACCCAGTACTTC
NA,NA,TRBJ2-3,TRBV29-1,CSVDGGTDTQYF,TGCAGCGTTGATGGTGGCACAGATACGCAGTATTTT
once,NA,TRBJ1-1,TRBV5-6,CASSLQGRGTEAFF,TGTGCCAGCAGCCTACAGGGCAGAGGGACTGAAGCTTTCTTT
NA,NA,TRBJ2-1,TRBV6-6,CASTPRLGGVQNEQFF,TGTGCCAGCACCCCCCGTTTGGGCGGGGTACAGAATGAGCAGTTCTTC
NA,NA,TRBJ2-3,TRBV27,CASSVWTQLSYTQYF,TGTGCCAGCAGCGTTTGGACGCAGTTGAGTTATACGCAGTATTTT
NA,NA,TRBJ2-1,TRBV20-1,CSATPGGPTYNEQFF,TGCAGTGCTACCCCTGGGGGGCCTACCTACAATGAGCAGTTCTTC
NA,NA,TRBJ2-5,TRBV7-2,CASSSGSAQETQYF,TGTGCCAGCAGCTCAGGGTCCGCTCAAGAGACCCAGTACTTC
NA,TRBD1,TRBJ2-3,TRBV7-9,CASSARTGATDTQYF,TGTGCCAGCAGCGCTAGGACAGGGGCCACAGATACGCAGTATTTT
NA,TRBD1,TRBJ1-5,TRBV9,CASSGRDREQPQHF,TGTGCCAGCAGCGGCCGGGACAGGGAACAGCCCCAGCATTTT
NA,TRBD1,TRBJ1-6,TRBV6-4,CASREGANSPLHF,TGTGCCAGCAGAGAGGGGGCCAATTCACCCCTCCACTTT
NA,NA,TRBJ1-1,TRBV18,CASSPSRDTEAFF,TGTGCCAGCTCACCGTCGCGAGACACTGAAGCTTTCTTT
NA,TRBD2,TRBJ2-1,TRBV14,CASSQEGLSYNEQFF,TGTGCCAGCAGCCAAGAGGGACTATCCTACAATGAGCAGTTCTTC
NA,TRBD1,TRBJ1-1,TRBV29-1,CSLYPGTGGLGVLDTEAFF,TGCAGCCTCTACCCCGGGACAGGGGGTTTAGGGGTGTTGGACACTGAAGCTTTCTTT
NA,TRBD2,TRBJ2-7,TRBV25-1,CASSGLAGYEQYF,TGTGCCAGCAGTGGACTAGCGGGTTATGAGCAGTACTTC
NA,TRBD2,TRBJ2-5,TRBV7-7,CASSLIPAGGLQETQYF,TGTGCCAGCAGCTTAATCCCCGCGGGGGGCCTCCAAGAGACCCAGTACTTC
NA,NA,TRBJ2-2,TRBV12-5,CASGFRPTDHGELFF,TGTGCTAGTGGTTTCAGGCCGACAGACCACGGGGAGCTGTTTTTT
NA,NA,TRBJ2-1,TRBV29-1,CSVVEGSLYNEQFF,TGCAGCGTTGTAGAAGGGTCCCTTTACAATGAGCAGTTCTTC
NA,NA,TRBJ1-1,TRBV20-1,CSVRGRGRNTEAFF,TGCAGCGTCAGGGGCAGGGGCAGGAACACTGAAGCTTTCTTT
NA,TRBD1,TRBJ2-2,TRBV5-1,CASAQGADTGELFF,TGCGCCAGCGCACAGGGGGCGGACACCGGGGAGCTGTTTTTT
NA,NA,TRBJ1-5,TRBV6-5,CASSYSNSEHQPQHF,TGTGCCAGCAGTTACTCGAACAGCGAACATCAGCCCCAGCATTTT
NA,NA,TRBJ2-5,TRBV7-6,CASSLGNEETQYF,TGTGCCAGCAGCTTAGGAAATGAAGAGACCCAGTACTTC
NA,NA,TRBJ1-1,TRBV12-5,CASGEGSPEAFF,TGTGCTAGTGGTGAGGGGTCCCCTGAAGCTTTCTTT
NA,NA,TRBJ2-2,TRBV2,CASRQDTGELFF,TGTGCCAGCAGGCAGGACACCGGGGAGCTGTTTTTT
NA,TRBD2,TRBJ2-5,TRBV12-3/TRBV12-4,CASSLRGSQETQYF,TGTGCCAGCAGTCTGCGGGGGTCCCAAGAGACCCAGTACTTC
NA,TRBD2,TRBJ2-4,TRBV9,CASSEQGGNIQYF,TGTGCCAGCAGCGAGCAGGGAGGGAACATTCAGTACTTC
NA,NA,TRBJ1-1,TRBV9,CASSSQGIDTEAFF,TGTGCCAGCAGCTCACAGGGTATTGACACTGAAGCTTTCTTT
NA,TRBD1,TRBJ1-3,TRBV3-1,CASSLIRDRGRNTIYF,TGTGCCAGCAGTCTAATCCGGGACAGGGGGCGAAACACCATATATTTT
NA,NA,TRBJ2-1,TRBV4-1,CASSPAGTRISYNEQFF,TGCGCCAGCAGCCCAGCCGGGACAAGGATCTCCTACAATGAGCAGTTCTTC
NA,NA,TRBJ1-4,TRBV19,CASSDSSNEKLFF,TGTGCCAGTAGTGACAGCTCGAATGAAAAACTGTTTTTT
NA,NA,TRBJ1-1,TRBV7-8,CASSPRSRNTEAFF,TGTGCCAGCAGCCCAAGGTCTCGGAACACTGAAGCTTTCTTT
NA,NA,TRBJ1-4,TRBV3-1,CASSQVSEKLFF,TGTGCCAGCAGCCAAGTTAGTGAAAAACTGTTTTTT
NA,NA,TRBJ1-2,TRBV12-3/TRBV12-4,CASSLVPQGGGYTF,TGTGCCAGCAGTTTGGTTCCCCAAGGAGGTGGCTACACCTTC
once,TRBD1,TRBJ2-1,TRBV29-1,CSARGQGVTKQFF,TGCAGCGCCAGGGGACAGGGGGTAACAAAGCAGTTCTTC
NA,NA,TRBJ2-7,TRBV4-2,CASSQDRFGDSRYF,TGTGCCAGCAGCCAAGATCGTTTTGGAGACAGTAGGTACTTC
once,TRBD2,TRBJ2-7,TRBV2,CASKSGGAPYEQYF,TGTGCCAGCAAGAGCGGGGGGGCCCCCTACGAGCAGTACTTC
NA,NA,TRBJ2-1,TRBV20-1,CSASSWGSDNEQFF,TGCAGTGCTAGTAGTTGGGGGTCCGACAATGAGCAGTTCTTC
NA,NA,TRBJ2-1,TRBV2,CASSEDRGFYNEQFF,TGTGCCAGCAGTGAAGATCGCGGGTTCTACAATGAGCAGTTCTTC
NA,NA,TRBJ2-7,TRBV18,CASSPTSSSYEQYF,TGTGCCAGCTCGCCGACATCTAGCTCCTACGAGCAGTACTTC
once,NA,TRBJ2-1,TRBV29-1,CSFDRYNEQFF,TGCAGCTTTGACAGATACAATGAGCAGTTCTTC